The 2 T cell receptor beta chains reported below all come from one sample, sequenced in a study of blood T cell repertoires in COVID-19. Measured with immunoSEQ multiplex PCR; TCRdb has only the in-frame clones, and not every one. The sample records about 240,000 clones, 75% to 85% being singletons. The sequenced sample was peripheral blood. All receptors come from a human donor in a cohort sampled during active COVID-19.

This clone has just one count. V gene TRBV12-5 combines with J gene TRBJ1-2, with D perhaps matching TRBD1 (6 bases). The germline gives CDR1 LGHNT, CDR2 FRNRAP. The V gene lost 0 bases and the J gene lost 2 bases, with 19 bases spanning the gap. The CDR3 has 18 amino acids. The CDR3 protein is CASGLVLRGGASNYGYTF. In nucleotides, the CDR3 is TGTGCTAGTGGTTTGGTACTTCGCGGGGGGGCCTCCAACTATGGCTACACCTTC.

V usage is TRBV11-2 and J usage is TRBJ2-5; D uncertain. Trimming pared 2 bases from V and 2 bases from J, leaving 9 bases between. The germline CDR1 and CDR2 sequences are SGHAT and FQNNGV. CDR3 length: 14 amino acids. The DNA for the CDR3 is TGTGCCAGCAGCTTATCCAGATCACAAGAGACCCAGTACTTC. Amino acid sequence: CASSLSRSQETQYF. The variable domain in full, completed from reference TRBV11-2 and TRBJ2-5, reads EAGVAQSPRYKIIEKRQSVAFWCNPISGHATLYWYQQILGQGPKLLIQFQNNGVVDDSQLPKDRFSAERLKGVDSTLKIQPAKLEDSAVYLCASSLSRSQETQYFGPGTRLLVL.